Listed below are T cell receptor beta chains from one sample, sequenced in a study of long-term antiretroviral therapy in people with HIV. Produced via immunoSEQ multiplex PCR; TCRdb's table is partial and in-frame only. The sample lists tens of thousands of clones, 90% to 95% occurring once. The material sequenced was unsorted PBMCs, taken 3.7 years after starting antiretroviral therapy. The receptors originated from a woman aged 45 to 65 with HIV. The CDR3 runs from the conserved cysteine through the conserved F or W.

v_call: TRBV5-8
cdr3_aa: CASSQGLAGAISSTDTQYF

v_call: TRBV11-2
cdr3_aa: CASSLDGLPGGIQYF

v_call: TRBV4-3
cdr3_aa: CASSQWRGREAFF

v_call: TRBV9
cdr3_aa: CASSSTGLEAFF

v_call: TRBV29-1
cdr3_aa: CSVERTANTGELFF

v_call: TRBV19
cdr3_aa: CASEDQGSPSPLHF

v_call: TRBV4-1
cdr3_aa: CASSRGQGGYTEAFF

v_call: TRBV28
cdr3_aa: CASSFPDRGLGGYTF

v_call: TRBV6-6
cdr3_aa: CASSFGRDSFNEKLFF

v_call: TRBV9
cdr3_aa: CASSVGQGVENTEAFF

v_call: TRBV7-9
cdr3_aa: CASNLDRDGYTF

v_call: TRBV5-4
cdr3_aa: CASSSAGQGSYEQYF

v_call: TRBV4-1
cdr3_aa: CASSQDSAGFSEQYF

v_call: TRBV18
cdr3_aa: CASSPVGLSTDTQYF

v_call: TRBV5-4
cdr3_aa: CASSAGLYTEAFF

v_call: TRBV11-2
cdr3_aa: CASSLVPLYNEQFF

v_call: TRBV23-1
cdr3_aa: CASSQSRTGGRETQYF

v_call: TRBV28
cdr3_aa: CASSSTSGNEQFF

v_call: TRBV29-1
cdr3_aa: CSVEDLGEQYF

v_call: TRBV7-9
cdr3_aa: CASSFRGVAEAFF

v_call: TRBV11-3
cdr3_aa: CASSLESVGELFF

v_call: TRBV5-4
cdr3_aa: CASVSSGGDNNEQFF

v_call: TRBV6-5
cdr3_aa: CASSSTSSNEKLFF

v_call: TRBV13
cdr3_aa: CASTPSAGRSSGNTIYF

v_call: TRBV6-4
cdr3_aa: CASSGQVGRPQHF

v_call: TRBV6-5
cdr3_aa: CASRPTGADQPQHF

v_call: TRBV6-5
cdr3_aa: CASRETLTGGYTF

v_call: TRBV19
cdr3_aa: CASRPTGGAGGYTF

v_call: TRBV19
cdr3_aa: CASSVLTGARNTEAFF

v_call: TRBV18
cdr3_aa: CASSPLGAVGNEQFF

v_call: TRBV11-2
cdr3_aa: CASSQRHSPLHF

v_call: TRBV10-3
cdr3_aa: CAISLNRGPWDEQYF

v_call: TRBV29-1
cdr3_aa: CSVEDRDRGQEQYF

v_call: TRBV7-7
cdr3_aa: CASSLGAFYEQYF

v_call: TRBV6-5
cdr3_aa: CASSFGIEDTQYF

v_call: TRBV7-2
cdr3_aa: CASSLRQGYGEAFF

v_call: TRBV7-9
cdr3_aa: CASGLAGSTGELFF

v_call: TRBV5-4
cdr3_aa: CASRKGTGGEGGELFF

v_call: TRBV5-1
cdr3_aa: CASTQDTGVYGYTF

v_call: TRBV19
cdr3_aa: CASSRWASLGETQYF

v_call: TRBV5-1
cdr3_aa: CASSLYRTGYGYTF

v_call: TRBV5-6
cdr3_aa: CASSLDSLFF

v_call: TRBV9
cdr3_aa: CASSPNHGGGWETQYF

v_call: TRBV11-2
cdr3_aa: CASSLGVNTGANVLTF

v_call: TRBV7-6
cdr3_aa: CASSLGASGYEQYF

v_call: TRBV7-2
cdr3_aa: CASSLVAGGPDNEQFF

v_call: TRBV25-1
cdr3_aa: CASSPLDRAGGYTF